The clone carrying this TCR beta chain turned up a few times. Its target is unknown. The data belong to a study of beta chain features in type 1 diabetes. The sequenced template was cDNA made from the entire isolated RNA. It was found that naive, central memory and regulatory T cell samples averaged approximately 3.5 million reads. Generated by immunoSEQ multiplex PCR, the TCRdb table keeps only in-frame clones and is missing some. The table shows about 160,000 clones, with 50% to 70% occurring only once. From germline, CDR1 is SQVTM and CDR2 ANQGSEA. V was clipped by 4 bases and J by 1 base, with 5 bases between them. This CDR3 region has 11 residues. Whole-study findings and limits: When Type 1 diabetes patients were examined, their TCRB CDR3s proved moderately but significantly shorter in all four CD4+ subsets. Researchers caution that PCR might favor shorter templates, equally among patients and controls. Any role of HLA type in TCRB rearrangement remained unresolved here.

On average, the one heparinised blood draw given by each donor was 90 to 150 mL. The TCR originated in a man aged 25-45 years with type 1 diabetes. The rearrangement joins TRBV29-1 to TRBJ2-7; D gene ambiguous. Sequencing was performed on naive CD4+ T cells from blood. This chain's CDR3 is CSVAESYEQYF. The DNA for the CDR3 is TGCAGCGTTGCAGAATCCTACGAGCAGTACTTC.